The text below deals with one TCR beta chain. Its antigen is as yet unknown. MiXCR was run by TCRdb on the 5' RACE reads, yielding one entry per CDR3 protein. There are 250,000 or so distinct CDR3 sequences in the sample; under 20% occur only once, and about 21% lies in the top ten. J gave up 7 bases and V 5 bases, and 1 base lay outside the gene matches. CDR3 size: 12 residues. Germline-derived CDR1 and CDR2 are SGHTA and FQGTGA. The sample originates from a study of T-cell memory formation after mild COVID-19. Study information: The two donors had largely donor-specific TCR clusters. The study, taken as a whole, reports: Most CD4+ clones that shrank were in CM and EM, while CD8+ ones turned up in EMRA. Some SARS-CoV-2-responding clones were already detected in memory before infection. Contracting clones, day 15 to 85, had balanced CD4/CD8, and later expanders favored CD4+.

The sample taken for sequencing was PBMCs or a T cell subset sorted from them (not recorded which). The chain recombines TRBV7-3 with TRBJ2-2, with TRBD1 identical over 7 bases. The sequence came from a man aged 18-30 years who had mild COVID-19 (a few samples of this study predate the infection). Cell type and time point are not known. CDR3 loop: CASSGDSGELFF. The CDR3, as DNA: TGTGCCAGCAGCGGGGACAGCGGGGAGCTGTTTTTT.